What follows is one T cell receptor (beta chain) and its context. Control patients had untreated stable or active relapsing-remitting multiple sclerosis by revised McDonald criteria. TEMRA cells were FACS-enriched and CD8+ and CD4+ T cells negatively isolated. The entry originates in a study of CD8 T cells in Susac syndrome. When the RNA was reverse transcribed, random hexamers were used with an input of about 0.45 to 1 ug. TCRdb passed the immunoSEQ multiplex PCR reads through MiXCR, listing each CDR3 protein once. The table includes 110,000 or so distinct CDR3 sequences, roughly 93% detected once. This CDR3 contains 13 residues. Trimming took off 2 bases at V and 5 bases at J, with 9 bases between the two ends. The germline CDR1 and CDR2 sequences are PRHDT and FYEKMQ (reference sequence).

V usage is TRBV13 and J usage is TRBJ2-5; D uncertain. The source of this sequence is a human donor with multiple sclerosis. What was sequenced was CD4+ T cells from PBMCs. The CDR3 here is CASSLTSRETQYF. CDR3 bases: TGTGCCAGCAGCTTAACGTCCAGGGAGACCCAGTACTTC.